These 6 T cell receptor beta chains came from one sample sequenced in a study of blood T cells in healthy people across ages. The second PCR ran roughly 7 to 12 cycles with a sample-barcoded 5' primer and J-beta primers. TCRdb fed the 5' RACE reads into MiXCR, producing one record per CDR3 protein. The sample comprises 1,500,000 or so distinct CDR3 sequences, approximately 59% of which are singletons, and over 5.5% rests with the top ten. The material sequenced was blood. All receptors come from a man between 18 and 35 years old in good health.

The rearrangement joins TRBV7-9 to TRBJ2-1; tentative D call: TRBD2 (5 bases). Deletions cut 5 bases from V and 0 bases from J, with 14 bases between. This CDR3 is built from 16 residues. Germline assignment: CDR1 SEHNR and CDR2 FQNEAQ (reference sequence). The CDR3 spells CASSTRTRSSYNEQFF. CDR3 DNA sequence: TGTGCCAGCAGCACCCGGACTCGAAGCTCCTACAATGAGCAGTTCTTC.

Here the CDR3 DNA reads TGCAGTGCTAGTCGTGCCCCTGGAATGAACACTGAAGCTTTCTTT. Translated, it gives CSASRAPGMNTEAFF. This sequence joins TRBV20-1 and TRBJ1-1; D is undetermined. The CDR3 length is 15 residues. Germline loops: CDR1 DFQATT, CDR2 SNEGSKA (reference sequence). V was pared by 3 bases and J by 0 bases, with 14 bases between.

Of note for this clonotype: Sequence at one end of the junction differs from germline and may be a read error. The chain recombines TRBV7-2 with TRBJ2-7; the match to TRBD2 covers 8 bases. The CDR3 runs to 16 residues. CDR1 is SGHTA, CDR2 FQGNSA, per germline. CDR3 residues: CASSLGVAGFSHEQYF. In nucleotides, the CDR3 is TGTGCCAGCAGCTTAGGGGTAGCGGGATTCTCCCACGAGCAGTACTTC. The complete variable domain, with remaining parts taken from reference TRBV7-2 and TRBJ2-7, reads GAGVSQSPSNKVTEKGKDVELRCDPISGHTALYWYRQSLGQGLEFLIYFQGNSAPDKSGLPSDRFSAERTGGSVSTLTIQRTQQEDSAVYLCASSLGVAGFSHEQYFGPGTRLTVT.

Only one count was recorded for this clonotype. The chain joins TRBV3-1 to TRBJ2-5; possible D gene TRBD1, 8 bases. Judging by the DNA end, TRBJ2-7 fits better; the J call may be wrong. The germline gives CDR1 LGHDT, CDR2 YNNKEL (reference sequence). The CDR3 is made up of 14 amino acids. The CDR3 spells CASSQTDREGEQYF. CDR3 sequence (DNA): TGTGCCAGCAGCCAAACGGACAGGGAGGGCGAGCAGTACTTC.

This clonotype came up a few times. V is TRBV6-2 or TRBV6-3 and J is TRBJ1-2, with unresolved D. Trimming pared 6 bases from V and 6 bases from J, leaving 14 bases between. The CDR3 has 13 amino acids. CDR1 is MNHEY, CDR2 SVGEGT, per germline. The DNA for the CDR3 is TGTGCCAGCAGCCCCCAAGGGTCTCATGGCTACACCTTC. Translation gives CASSPQGSHGYTF.

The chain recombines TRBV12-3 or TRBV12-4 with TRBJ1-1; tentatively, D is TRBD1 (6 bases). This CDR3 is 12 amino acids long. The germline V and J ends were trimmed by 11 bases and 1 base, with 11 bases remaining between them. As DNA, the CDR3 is TGTGCCGGCCAGGGGCAGAACACTGAAGCTTTCTTT. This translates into CAGQGQNTEAFF.